The entry that follows covers one T cell receptor beta chain sequence. Its target is unknown. Trimming cost V 0 bases and J 3 bases, with 8 bases left between them. CDR3 length: 13 residues. Germline assignment: CDR1 DFQATT and CDR2 SNEGSKA (reference sequence). Each CDR3 protein gets one entry after TCRdb re-called the 5' RACE reads with MiXCR. The sample has around 370,000 distinct CDR3 sequences, around 21% seen once. The data were obtained in a study of T-cell memory formation after mild COVID-19. Overall study: Largely, the TCR clusters proved donor specific.

Regarding the study as a whole: Mainly in CM and EM were contracting CD4+ clones; CD8+ were in EMRA. Among clones contracting day 15 to 85, CD4/CD8 was balanced, whereas later expanders leaned CD4+. There was no confirmation that second-wave clones peaking on day 37 were SARS-CoV-2 specific.

The clonotype comes from an adult woman who had mild COVID-19 (a few samples of this study predate the infection). Cell type and time point are not known. The rearrangement joins TRBV20-1 to TRBJ1-1; tentatively, D is TRBD1 (5 bases). Sequenced input: PBMCs or a T cell subset sorted from them (not recorded which). The CDR3: CSAREQVYTEAFF. The CDR3 region has the DNA TGCAGTGCTAGAGAACAGGTATACACTGAAGCTTTCTTT.